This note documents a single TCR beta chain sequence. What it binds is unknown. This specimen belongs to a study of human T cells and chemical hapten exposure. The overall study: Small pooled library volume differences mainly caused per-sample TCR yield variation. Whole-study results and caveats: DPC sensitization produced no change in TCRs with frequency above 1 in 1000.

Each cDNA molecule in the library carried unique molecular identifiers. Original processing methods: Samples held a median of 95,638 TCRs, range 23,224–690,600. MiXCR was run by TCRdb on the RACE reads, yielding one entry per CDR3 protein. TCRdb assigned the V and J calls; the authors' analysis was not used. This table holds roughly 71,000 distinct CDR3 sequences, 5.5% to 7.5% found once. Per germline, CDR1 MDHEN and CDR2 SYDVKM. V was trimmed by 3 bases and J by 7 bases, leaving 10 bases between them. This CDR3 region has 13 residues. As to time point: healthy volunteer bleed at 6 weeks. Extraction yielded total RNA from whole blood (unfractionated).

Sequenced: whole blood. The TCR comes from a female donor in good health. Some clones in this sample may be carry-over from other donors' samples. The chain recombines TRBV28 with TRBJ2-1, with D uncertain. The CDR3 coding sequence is TGTGCCAGCAGTTTGGAGAACCCTAATGAGCAGTTCTTC. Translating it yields CASSLENPNEQFF.